Ten or more counts support the clone carrying this TCR beta chain. Its target is not known. RNA transcripts provided the source from which TCR beta CDR3 regions were amplified. TCR CDR3 underwent first-round RT-PCR with the HTBI primer set. TCRdb called the multiplex PCR reads again in MiXCR, with one record for every CDR3 protein. The sample lists around 610,000 distinct CDR3 sequences, around 15% occurring once. This specimen comes from a study of T cells in Graves' hyperthyroidism and ophthalmopathy. Whole-study results and caveats: Blood also showed most of the thyroid clonotypes that were expanded above 0.001.

CDR1 is DFQATT, CDR2 SNEGSKA, per germline (reference sequence). CDR3 length: 12 residues. V lost 1 base, J lost 3 bases, and 7 bases lay in between. Diagnostic decisions used clinical symptoms, serum thyroxine and TRAb, thyroid ultrasound and orbital computed tomography. Sequenced: blood. The source is a woman in her thirties or forties with Graves' ophthalmopathy. This chain connects TRBV20-1 to TRBJ2-7, with D perhaps matching TRBD1 or TRBD2 (5 bases each). CDR3 region: CSARGGYYEQYF. CDR3 DNA sequence: TGCAGTGCTAGAGGGGGGTACTACGAGCAGTACTTC.